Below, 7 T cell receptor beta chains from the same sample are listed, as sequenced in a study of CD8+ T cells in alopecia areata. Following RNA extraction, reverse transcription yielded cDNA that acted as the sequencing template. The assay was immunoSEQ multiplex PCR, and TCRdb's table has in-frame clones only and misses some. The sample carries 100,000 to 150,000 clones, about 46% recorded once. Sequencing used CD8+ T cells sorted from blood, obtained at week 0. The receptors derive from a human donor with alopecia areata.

The CDR3 bases are TGTGCCAGCAGCTTAATGCTACAGGTCCTTAATTCACCCCTCCACTTT. It encodes CASSLMLQVLNSPLHF. The chain joins TRBV7-3 to TRBJ1-6; the D gene is possibly TRBD1 (5 bases). This CDR3 has 16 residues. The germline V and J ends were trimmed by 1 base and 6 bases, with 13 bases remaining between them. Germline CDR1 SGHTA, CDR2 FQGTGA. Using reference TRBV7-3 and TRBJ1-6 for the parts outside the CDR3, the full variable domain is GAGVSQTPSNKVTEKGKYVELRCDPISGHTALYWYRQSLGQGPEFLIYFQGTGAADDSGLPNDRFFAVRPEGSVSTLKIQRTERGDSAVYLCASSLMLQVLNSPLHFGNGTRLTVT.

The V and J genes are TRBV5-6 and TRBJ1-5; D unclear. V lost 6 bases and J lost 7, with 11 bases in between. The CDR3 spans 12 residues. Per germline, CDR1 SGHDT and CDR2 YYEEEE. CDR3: CASKVEGQPQHF. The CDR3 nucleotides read TGTGCCAGCAAGGTAGAAGGGCAGCCCCAGCATTTT.

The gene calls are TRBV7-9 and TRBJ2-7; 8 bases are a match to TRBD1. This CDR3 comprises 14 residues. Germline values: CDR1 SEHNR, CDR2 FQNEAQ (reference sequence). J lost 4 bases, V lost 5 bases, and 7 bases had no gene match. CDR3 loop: CASSPRTGTYEQYF. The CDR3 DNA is TGTGCCAGCAGCCCCAGGACAGGGACGTACGAGCAGTACTTC. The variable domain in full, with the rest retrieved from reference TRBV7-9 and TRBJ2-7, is DTGVSQNPRHKITKRGQNVTFRCDPISEHNRLYWYRQTLGQGPEFLTYFQNEAQLEKSRLLSDRFSAERPKGSFSTLEIQRTEQGDSAMYLCASSPRTGTYEQYFGPGTRLTVT.

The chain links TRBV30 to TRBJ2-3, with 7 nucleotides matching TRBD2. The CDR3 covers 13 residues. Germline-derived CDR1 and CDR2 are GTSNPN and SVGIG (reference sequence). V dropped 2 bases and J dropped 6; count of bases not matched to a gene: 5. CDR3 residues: CAWSPLAVDTQYF. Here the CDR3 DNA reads TGTGCCTGGAGTCCTCTAGCGGTCGATACGCAGTATTTT.

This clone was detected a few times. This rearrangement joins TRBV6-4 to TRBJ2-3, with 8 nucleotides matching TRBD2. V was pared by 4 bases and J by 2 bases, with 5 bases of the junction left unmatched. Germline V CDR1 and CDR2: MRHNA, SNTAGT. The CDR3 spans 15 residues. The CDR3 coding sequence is TGTGCCAGCAGTGCCAGCGGGGGTTCCACAGATACGCAGTATTTT. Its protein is CASSASGGSTDTQYF.

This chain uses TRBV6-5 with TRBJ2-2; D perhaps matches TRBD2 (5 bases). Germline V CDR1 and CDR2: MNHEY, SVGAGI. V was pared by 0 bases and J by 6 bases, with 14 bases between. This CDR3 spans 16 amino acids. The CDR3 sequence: CASSYSAEAESGELFF. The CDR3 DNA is TGTGCCAGCAGTTACTCGGCGGAGGCCGAATCCGGGGAGCTGTTTTTT.

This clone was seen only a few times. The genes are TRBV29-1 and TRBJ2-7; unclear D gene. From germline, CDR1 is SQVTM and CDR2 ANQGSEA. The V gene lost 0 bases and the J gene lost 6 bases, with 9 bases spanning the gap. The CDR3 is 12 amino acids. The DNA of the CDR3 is TGCAGCGTTGAAGAGGTGGGTCCCGAGCAGTACTTC. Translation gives CSVEEVGPEQYF.